This is a list of T cell receptor beta chains from one sample in a study of cytomegalovirus exposure and HLA in healthy donors. Measured with immunoSEQ multiplex PCR; TCRdb has only the in-frame clones, and not every one. Among 150,000 to 200,000 clones listed, about 89% were seen once. The sample taken for sequencing was PBMCs. The receptor source for this set is a young woman in good health and CMV-seropositive. Each CDR3 is given with its conserved first and last residue. A D gene is named only where the DNA matches it firmly. Expanded clones are given a class, and other clones once, few, many or no size at all.

cdr3_length: 13; v_call: TRBV19; j_call: TRBJ1-2; d_call: TRBD1; clone_size: NA; cdr3_nt: TGTGCCAGTAGTATTGGACAGGGGCAAAGCTACACCTTC; cdr3_aa: CASSIGQGQSYTF
cdr3_length: 16; v_call: TRBV6-6; j_call: TRBJ1-1; d_call: NA; clone_size: NA; cdr3_nt: TGTGCCAGCAGTTACTCGATCTCGGAGGGGCAGGGTAAAGCTTTCTTT; cdr3_aa: CASSYSISEGQGKAFF
cdr3_length: 16; v_call: TRBV6-6; j_call: TRBJ2-5; d_call: NA; clone_size: NA; cdr3_nt: TGTGCCAGCAGTTACTCAGGGGGGGCACACCAAGAGACCCAGTACTTC; cdr3_aa: CASSYSGGAHQETQYF
cdr3_length: 12; v_call: TRBV6-1; j_call: TRBJ1-2; d_call: NA; clone_size: once; cdr3_nt: TGTGCCAGCAGTTTGGACAGATTTGGCTACACCTTC; cdr3_aa: CASSLDRFGYTF
cdr3_length: 12; v_call: TRBV11-1; j_call: TRBJ2-5; d_call: NA; clone_size: NA; cdr3_nt: TGTGCCAGCAGCTTACTAGAAGGGACCCAGTACTTC; cdr3_aa: CASSLLEGTQYF
cdr3_length: 15; v_call: TRBV5-1; j_call: TRBJ1-2; d_call: TRBD1; clone_size: NA; cdr3_nt: TGCGCCAGCAGCTTGTCGCAGGGGGCTTTTAATGGCTACACCTTC; cdr3_aa: CASSLSQGAFNGYTF
cdr3_length: 12; v_call: TRBV12-2; j_call: TRBJ1-1; d_call: NA; clone_size: NA; cdr3_nt: TGTGCAAGTCGCTTGAGGGGGACTGAAGCTTTCTTT; cdr3_aa: CASRLRGTEAFF
cdr3_length: 13; v_call: TRBV5-1; j_call: TRBJ2-1; d_call: NA; clone_size: NA; cdr3_nt: TGCGCCAGCAGCTCTCCACGGACTATTGAGCAGTTCTTC; cdr3_aa: CASSSPRTIEQFF
cdr3_length: 15; v_call: TRBV4-1; j_call: TRBJ2-5; d_call: NA; clone_size: NA; cdr3_nt: TGCGCCAGCAGCCTCACCCCCCTAGGTGAAGAGACCCAGTACTTC; cdr3_aa: CASSLTPLGEETQYF
cdr3_length: 14; v_call: TRBV5-4; j_call: TRBJ2-1; d_call: NA; clone_size: NA; cdr3_nt: TGTGCCAGCAGCTTGACTAGTAGGTTGAATGAGCAGTTCTTC; cdr3_aa: CASSLTSRLNEQFF
cdr3_length: 15; v_call: TRBV27; j_call: TRBJ2-3; d_call: NA; clone_size: NA; cdr3_nt: TGTGCCAGCAGTAAATATGACACTAGCACAGATACGCAGTATTTT; cdr3_aa: CASSKYDTSTDTQYF
cdr3_length: 16; v_call: TRBV11-2; j_call: TRBJ2-5; d_call: TRBD2; clone_size: NA; cdr3_nt: TGTGCCAGCAGCATCAGACTAGCGGGAGTTCAAGAGACCCAGTACTTC; cdr3_aa: CASSIRLAGVQETQYF
cdr3_length: 14; v_call: TRBV30; j_call: TRBJ1-4; d_call: NA; clone_size: NA; cdr3_nt: TGTGCCTGGGATGGAGGAGCAACTAATGAAAAACTGTTTTTT; cdr3_aa: CAWDGGATNEKLFF
cdr3_length: 15; v_call: TRBV18; j_call: TRBJ2-3; d_call: NA; clone_size: NA; cdr3_nt: TGTGCCAGCTCACCACTCGACAGCGGCACAGATACGCAGTATTTT; cdr3_aa: CASSPLDSGTDTQYF
cdr3_length: 14; v_call: TRBV4-1; j_call: TRBJ2-7; d_call: TRBD1; clone_size: once; cdr3_nt: TGCGCCAGCAGCTGGACAGGGGACACCTACGAGCAGTACTTC; cdr3_aa: CASSWTGDTYEQYF
cdr3_length: 15; v_call: TRBV28; j_call: TRBJ2-7; d_call: TRBD2; clone_size: NA; cdr3_nt: TGTGCCAGCACTCCGCGGGGGGCAAGCTCCTACGAGCAGTACTTC; cdr3_aa: CASTPRGASSYEQYF
cdr3_length: 15; v_call: TRBV6-5; j_call: TRBJ2-3; d_call: NA; clone_size: NA; cdr3_nt: TGTGCCAGCAGTTACACTACCCTAGGAACAGATACGCAGTATTTT; cdr3_aa: CASSYTTLGTDTQYF
cdr3_length: 15; v_call: TRBV19; j_call: TRBJ2-3; d_call: TRBD2; clone_size: NA; cdr3_nt: TGTGCCAATAGTAGTAGCGGGAGAGTCTTGGATACGCAGTATTTT; cdr3_aa: CANSSSGRVLDTQYF
cdr3_length: 13; v_call: TRBV27; j_call: TRBJ2-7; d_call: NA; clone_size: NA; cdr3_nt: TGTGCCTGCGGCAGGACAGAGACCTACGAGCAGTACTTC; cdr3_aa: CACGRTETYEQYF
cdr3_length: 15; v_call: TRBV14; j_call: TRBJ2-7; d_call: NA; clone_size: NA; cdr3_nt: TGTGCCAGCAGCCAAGACTGGGGGGAGGCCGACGAGCAGTACTTC; cdr3_aa: CASSQDWGEADEQYF
cdr3_length: 13; v_call: TRBV27; j_call: TRBJ2-1; d_call: NA; clone_size: NA; cdr3_nt: TGTGCCAGCAGCCAACAGGGAAACAATGAGCAGTTCTTC; cdr3_aa: CASSQQGNNEQFF
cdr3_length: 17; v_call: TRBV13; j_call: TRBJ2-1; d_call: NA; clone_size: NA; cdr3_nt: TGTGCCAGCAGCTTAGTTAGCCCCCCCGACTCGCGCCATGAGCAGTTCTTC; cdr3_aa: CASSLVSPPDSRHEQFF
cdr3_length: 16; v_call: TRBV6-6; j_call: TRBJ1-3; d_call: TRBD1; clone_size: NA; cdr3_nt: TGTGCCAGCAGTTTCTCGGACAGGCCCCCTGGAAACACCATATATTTT; cdr3_aa: CASSFSDRPPGNTIYF